This T cell receptor beta chain derives from a study of early T cells in non-severe SARS-CoV-2 infection. Across the study: The chains were unpaired, and the sequenced material was bulk RNA from unsorted whole blood.

This clonotype was seen a handful of times. From the 5' RACE reads, TCRdb called clonotypes with MiXCR, one entry per CDR3 protein. The sample contains more than 80,000 distinct CDR3 sequences, 16% of which appear only once. Sequencing input: whole blood. The TCR originated in an adult who was a healthcare worker with PCR-confirmed SARS-CoV-2 infection or an uninfected control (not recorded which).

CDR3 region: CASSLQGTAGETQYF. The CDR3 DNA is TGTGCCAGCAGCCTCCAGGGGACGGCGGGAGAGACCCAGTACTTC. The chain couples TRBV7-9 to TRBJ2-5; possibly TRBD1 for D (6 bases). V shed 5 bases and J shed 4 bases, with 17 bases lying between them. This CDR3 has 15 amino acids. Germline values: CDR1 SEHNR, CDR2 FQNEAQ (reference sequence).